This passage covers 7 T cell receptor beta chains from one sample sequenced in a study of regulatory T cells in long-lasting Graves disease (dated by TCRdb to 2020 to 2023). The intended sense of this specimen's time point label: newly diagnosed GD, antithyroid drugs for less than 3 months. RNA was extracted from PBMCs in TRIzol for both TCR sequencing and RNA sequencing. Library generation was performed with multiplex PCR. The sequencing machine was an Illumina HiSeq 4000. To build TCR beta libraries, CDR3 regions were amplified by Arm-PCR using iRepertoire HTBI primers. TCRdb applied fastp at Q25 and MiXCR to the public reads, then kept only in-frame beta chains. Every entry covers one CDR3 protein and lists the most common genes and DNA from its rows. In this sample the table shows approximately 440,000 distinct CDR3 sequences, 15% to 20% of which occur a single time. More than 9% of the sample belongs to the ten largest clones.

This sample also appeared in a second study, on T cells in Graves' hyperthyroidism and ophthalmopathy.

Source: peripheral blood mononuclear cells (PBMCs), taken at new diagnosis, from a patient treated with antithyroid drugs. The receptors were gathered from a man in his forties with Graves disease. Donor details come from another sample of the same person, matched by shared clones.

This sequence joins TRBV29-1 and TRBJ2-3; no clear D. Germline CDR1 SQVTM, CDR2 ANQGSEA. This CDR3 has 12 residues. V was clipped by 3 bases and J by 1 base, with 5 bases between them. The CDR3 DNA is TGCAGCGTTGACCGGGGCACAGATACGCAGTATTTT. Translation gives CSVDRGTDTQYF.

A word on this clonotype: A much more abundant neighbour one base away suggests this may be a read error. This chain connects TRBV20-1 to TRBJ2-3, with D perhaps TRBD2 (6 bases). Judging by the DNA end, TRBJ2-7 fits better; the J call may be wrong. CDR3 length: 16 amino acids. Per the germline V gene, CDR1 is DFQATT and CDR2 is SNEGSKA (reference sequence). CDR3 sequence reads: CSARDLGGVPSYEQYF. The CDR3 DNA sequence: TGCAGTGCTAGAGATCTTGGCGGGGTCCCTTCCTACGAGCAGTACTTC.

The table lists this clonotype with many counts. V is TRBV7-8 and J is TRBJ2-1; 12 nucleotides match TRBD2. Germline V gene lookup returns CDR1 SGHVS and CDR2 FQNEAQ. Trimming cost V 5 bases and J 2 bases; bases outside gene matches: 1. The CDR3 extends over 15 amino acids. CDR3 amino acids: CASSRLAGAYNEQFF. CDR3 DNA: TGTGCCAGCAGCCGACTAGCGGGAGCCTACAATGAGCAGTTCTTC.

A few counts support this clonotype. The chain's CDR3 is CSASRLAGTNEQFF. DNA of the CDR3: TGCAGTGCTAGTAGACTAGCGGGAACAAATGAGCAGTTCTTC. The rearrangement links TRBV20-1 to TRBJ2-1; TRBD2 aligns across 11 bases. The CDR3 has 14 amino acids. The trim removed 3 bases at V and 7 bases at J, leaving 5 bases unmatched. CDR1 is DFQATT, CDR2 SNEGSKA, per germline (reference sequence).

The chain recombines TRBV20-1 with TRBJ1-1; a weak D match, TRBD1 (5 bases). The CDR3 extends over 13 amino acids. Trimming left V 6 bases short and J 4 bases short, with 15 bases between. Germline V lookup: CDR1 DFQATT, CDR2 SNEGSKA (reference sequence). The CDR3 nucleotides are TGCAGTGCCATACCACCGGGACTCACTGAAGCTTTCTTT. This gives the protein CSAIPPGLTEAFF.

The gene calls are TRBV5-1 and TRBJ2-5, with 10 bases lining up with TRBD2. Germline CDR1 and CDR2: SGHRS and YFSETQ. The CDR3 runs to 16 residues. V lost 1 base and J lost 2; bases outside the gene matches: 5. CDR3: CASSLPGLASQETQYF. CDR3 sequence (DNA): TGCGCCAGCAGCTTGCCGGGACTAGCGTCTCAAGAGACCCAGTACTTC. Full variable domain (remainder filled in from reference TRBV5-1 and TRBJ2-5): KAGVTQTPRYLIKTRGQQVTLSCSPISGHRSVSWYQQTPGQGLQFLFEYFSETQRNKGNFPGRFSGRQFSNSRSEMNVSTLELGDSALYLCASSLPGLASQETQYFGPGTRLLVL.

This clonotype was seen just once. This is likely an artifact of a read error, given a far larger clone one base away. The DNA is left out, because the CDR3 cannot be placed on it with certainty; the CDR3 is given as TCRdb lists it. The chain links TRBV11-2 to TRBJ2-5; the table's D call, TRBD2, has no DNA check behind it. Germline V CDR1 and CDR2: SGHAT, FQNNGV. A total of 15 residues make up the CDR3, ends included. This CDR3 reads CASSTVVAAGNEQSF.